Below are 26 T cell receptor beta chains sequenced from a single sample in a study of blood T cell repertoires in COVID-19. The repertoire was sequenced with immunoSEQ multiplex PCR; TCRdb's copy has only in-frame clones and lacks some. The table records about 300,000 clones, nearly 90% of them present only once. Sequencing was performed on PBMCs or T cells enriched from blood (not recorded which). These receptors were taken from a woman aged 25 to 39 who had recovered from COVID-19.

The rearrangement links TRBV10-1 to TRBJ1-3; 7 bases agree with TRBD1. Trimming cost V 6 bases and J 4 bases; bases outside gene matches: 9. CDR1 is WNHNN, CDR2 SYGVQD, per germline (reference sequence). The CDR3 runs 15 residues. The CDR3 region has the DNA TGCGCCAGCAGCGCCCAACAGGGGCAAGGAAACACCATATATTTT. As protein: CASSAQQGQGNTIYF.

In its sample, this clone was seen once. This chain connects TRBV2 to TRBJ1-3; tentatively, D is TRBD1 (6 bases). CDR3 size: 16 residues. The V gene's germline CDR1 is SNHLY and CDR2 FYNNEI. V was clipped by 7 bases and J by 1 base, with 17 bases between them. CDR3 bases: TGTGCCAGCAAGGGGGGGGAGCCTGGTTCTGGAAACACCATATATTTT. Translated, it gives CASKGGEPGSGNTIYF.

With regard to this clone: In the same sample, other DNA sequences code for this CDR3. The chain employs TRBV9 and TRBJ1-2; TRBD1 is a possible D gene (6 bases). CDR3 length: 14 residues. Germline-derived CDR1 and CDR2 are SGDLS and YYNGEE. V lost 4 bases, J lost 5 bases, and 15 bases lay in between. DNA of the CDR3: TGTGCCAGCAGCCCCACGGGGGGCGGGTATGGCTACACCTTC. It is translated as CASSPTGGGYGYTF.

The J gene is TRBJ1-1, the V gene TRBV19; D not resolved. Germline-derived CDR1 and CDR2 are LNHDA and SQIVND (reference sequence). The CDR3 runs 13 residues. Trimming pared 6 bases from V and 4 bases from J, leaving 12 bases between. The chain's CDR3 is CASSLRSGTEAFF. The CDR3 nucleotides read TGTGCCAGTAGCCTTCGGTCCGGCACTGAAGCTTTCTTT.

The rearrangement links TRBV15 to TRBJ2-5, with TRBD2 matching 10 bases. This CDR3 has 17 residues. J lost 5 bases, V lost 0 bases, and 9 bases had no gene match. CDR1 LNHNV and CDR2 YYDKDF come from the germline V gene (reference sequence). The CDR3 is CATSRDQIAGGMETQYF. The CDR3 nucleotides are TGTGCCACCAGCAGAGATCAGATAGCGGGGGGTATGGAGACCCAGTACTTC.

This clone is a singleton in its sample. The V call is TRBV27, the J call TRBJ1-2; TRBD1 is a possible D gene (5 bases). CDR1 is MNHEY and CDR2 is SMNVEV in the germline V gene (reference sequence). The CDR3 has 17 amino acids. Trimming stripped 0 bases from V and 4 bases from J, with 18 bases between. The CDR3 region is CASSLSIGQGSSYGYTF. The CDR3 region has the DNA TGTGCCAGCAGTTTATCGATCGGGCAGGGCTCTAGCTATGGCTACACCTTC.

The rearrangement uses TRBV6-6 and TRBJ1-5, with 9 bases that match TRBD1. The CDR3 extends over 17 amino acids. Per germline, CDR1 MNHNY and CDR2 SVGAGI (reference sequence). The V segment lost 5 bases and the J segment 3 bases; nucleotides outside the gene matches: 11. CDR3 sequence: CASSPQDRGDSNQPQHF. CDR3 DNA sequence: TGTGCCAGCAGTCCCCAGGACAGGGGAGATTCCAATCAGCCCCAGCATTTT.

The V gene is TRBV2, the J gene TRBJ1-4; D may be TRBD1 (5 bases). This CDR3 region has 14 residues. Germline V gene sequence: CDR1 SNHLY, CDR2 FYNNEI. V was trimmed by 2 bases and J by 5 bases, leaving 9 bases between them. DNA of the CDR3: TGTGCCAGCAGTGAACGGGCAGGGAATGAAAAACTGTTTTTT. This codes for CASSERAGNEKLFF.

The V and J genes are TRBV19 and TRBJ2-1, with TRBD1 as a possible D gene (6 bases). The germline gives CDR1 LNHDA, CDR2 SQIVND (reference sequence). The CDR3 is 16 amino acids. V was cut by 4 bases and J by 6 bases, with 19 bases left in between. DNA for the CDR3: TGTGCCAGTAGTACGAGCAGGGGTCCCTCGGGCAATGAGCAGTTCTTC. Translating gives CASSTSRGPSGNEQFF.

With respect to this clone: The sample contains more than one DNA sequence encoding this CDR3. The V and J genes are TRBV18 and TRBJ1-2; D call uncertain. CDR1 and CDR2 from the germline V gene are KGHSH and LQKENI. This CDR3 is built from 14 residues. The V gene lost 0 bases and the J gene lost 2 bases, with 7 bases spanning the gap. The CDR3 loop reads CASSPPGGNYGYTF. CDR3 DNA sequence: TGTGCCAGCTCACCACCGGGAGGGAACTATGGCTACACCTTC.

This clone showed up just once. The chain couples TRBV7-6 to TRBJ1-4; 10 bases fit TRBD1. The V segment lost 3 bases and the J segment 8 bases; nucleotides outside the gene matches: 9. Germline CDR1 reads SGHVS; CDR2 reads FNYEAQ. This CDR3 region has 16 residues. DNA of the CDR3: TGTGCCAGCAGCTTTCCTCCGGGACAGGGGACCGAAAAACTGTTTTTT. It encodes CASSFPPGQGTEKLFF.

The table lists this clone with a count of one. V is TRBV5-1 and J is TRBJ2-5; D perhaps matches TRBD2 (6 bases). From germline, CDR1 is SGHRS and CDR2 YFSETQ. V was cut by 3 bases and J by 1 base, with 10 bases left in between. This CDR3 region has 14 residues. In DNA, the CDR3 is TGCGCCAGCAGCTCGGGGGACTTCCAAGAGACCCAGTACTTC. It codes for CASSSGDFQETQYF.

The gene calls are TRBV5-6 and TRBJ2-2; D gene uncertain. CDR3 size: 17 residues. Trimming left V 3 bases short and J 1 base short, with 16 bases between. Germline V gives CDR1 SGHDT, CDR2 YYEEEE. The CDR3 here is CASSSYRYSKNTGELFF. The CDR3 DNA is TGTGCCAGCAGCTCGTACCGGTACAGCAAGAACACCGGGGAGCTGTTTTTT.

J is TRBJ2-1 and V is TRBV7-9; 7 bases agree with TRBD2. Germline CDR1 reads SEHNR; CDR2 reads FQNEAQ (reference sequence). This CDR3 has 17 residues. V lost 6 bases, J lost 0 bases, and 11 bases stayed unmatched. The DNA of the CDR3 is TGTGCCAGCAGACAAGGGAGGGGCCTTAGCTCCTACAATGAGCAGTTCTTC. Translating gives CASRQGRGLSSYNEQFF.

The CDR3 bases are TGCAGCGTGACGACAGGGGGAATGAACACTGAAGCTTTCTTT. Amino acid sequence: CSVTTGGMNTEAFF. This chain links TRBV29-1 with TRBJ1-1; 9 nucleotides line up with TRBD1. Germline V CDR1 and CDR2: SQVTM, ANQGSEA. V lost 6 bases and J lost 0; bases outside the gene matches: 5. The CDR3 contains 14 residues.

The chain recombines TRBV18 with TRBJ2-5; 7 bases fit TRBD1. V trimming: 3 bases; J trimming: 2 bases; junction bases outside the gene matches: 9. CDR1 is KGHSH and CDR2 is LQKENI in the germline V gene. This CDR3 is built from 16 residues. The CDR3 DNA reads TGTGCCAGCTCACCTACACCGGGACAGAAACAAGAGACCCAGTACTTC. Its translation is CASSPTPGQKQETQYF.

This chain connects TRBV6-5 to TRBJ2-7, with 8 positions matching TRBD2. Per germline, CDR1 MNHEY and CDR2 SVGAGI. This CDR3 has 13 residues. V was pared by 7 bases and J by 3 bases, with 5 bases of the junction left unmatched. CDR3 nucleotide sequence: TGTGCCAGCAAGTTGGCGGGGGGCTACGAGCAGTACTTC. This gives the protein CASKLAGGYEQYF.

The chain is built from TRBV15 and TRBJ1-6; 7 nucleotides align to TRBD1. CDR3 size: 15 residues. V shed 5 bases and J 5 bases; nucleotides not matched to a gene: 6. The germline gives CDR1 LNHNV, CDR2 YYDKDF (reference sequence). The DNA of the CDR3 is TGTGCCACCAGCGTGCCCAGGGGGGATAATTCACCCCTCCACTTT. Protein sequence: CATSVPRGDNSPLHF.

This chain joins TRBV5-4 and TRBJ2-7; D unresolved. The CDR3 totals 12 residues. Germline CDR1 SGHNT, CDR2 YYREEE (reference sequence). Trimming removed 0 bases from V and 2 bases from J, with 3 bases in between. The DNA of the CDR3 is TGTGCCAGCAGCTTGGAGCCCTACGAGCAGTACTTC. It specifies CASSLEPYEQYF. The variable domain in full, completed from reference TRBV5-4 and TRBJ2-7, reads ETGVTQSPTHLIKTRGQQVTLRCSSQSGHNTVSWYQQALGQGPQFIFQYYREEENGRGNFPPRFSGLQFPNYSSELNVNALELDDSALYLCASSLEPYEQYFGPGTRLTVT.

The chain combines TRBV2 with TRBJ1-6; perhaps TRBD1 as D (5 bases). Germline CDR1 SNHLY, CDR2 FYNNEI. V was cut by 5 bases and J by 7 bases, with 9 bases left in between. The CDR3 contains 13 residues. The CDR3 region has the DNA TGTGCCAGCAGTACAGGATTGAATTCACCCCTCCACTTT. The encoded protein is CASSTGLNSPLHF.

The rearrangement joins TRBV7-8 to TRBJ2-7; TRBD1 aligns across 7 bases. Per the germline V gene, CDR1 is SGHVS and CDR2 is FQNEAQ. The ends lost 1 base at V and 3 bases at J; junction bases unmatched: 3. The CDR3 is 14 amino acids. CDR3 sequence reads: CASSLGSGGYEQYF. Written as DNA, the CDR3 is TGTGCCAGCAGCTTAGGGTCAGGGGGCTACGAGCAGTACTTC.

The chain joins TRBV9 to TRBJ2-3; no clear D gene. The CDR3 is 16 residues long. Between the trimmed V and J ends, which lost 0 bases and 1 base, there was a span of 12 bases. Germline V gene data show CDR1 as SGDLS and CDR2 as YYNGEE. CDR3: CASSVGLSPGTDTQYF. The CDR3 bases are TGTGCCAGCAGCGTAGGCCTATCTCCTGGCACAGATACGCAGTATTTT.

As regards this clone: The identical CDR3 is also encoded by other nucleotide sequences in the sample. V usage is TRBV6-5 and J usage is TRBJ1-1, with 8 bases matching TRBD1. CDR1 is MNHEY and CDR2 is SVGAGI in the germline V gene. J was trimmed by 0 bases and V by 4 bases; bases with no gene match: 1. This CDR3 has 14 amino acids. CDR3 nucleotide sequence: TGTGCCAGCAGTTCAGGGGGCCTGAACACTGAAGCTTTCTTT. Amino acids: CASSSGGLNTEAFF.

The chain links TRBV27 to TRBJ1-2, with 8 positions matching TRBD1. This CDR3 is 15 amino acids long. The germline CDR1 and CDR2 sequences are MNHEY and SMNVEV (reference sequence). V shed 6 bases and J 7 bases; nucleotides not matched to a gene: 13. The CDR3 coding sequence is TGTGCCAGCAGGCGACCCGGGACAGGCACCCTTGGCTACACCTTC. Its translation is CASRRPGTGTLGYTF.

The rearrangement links TRBV30 to TRBJ1-2, with D possibly matching TRBD1 (5 bases). Between the trimmed V and J ends, which lost 0 bases and 7 bases, there was a span of 15 bases. Germline CDR1 reads GTSNPN; CDR2 reads SVGIG (reference sequence). The CDR3 consists of 14 residues. CDR3 coding DNA: TGTGCCTGGAGTGTGAAGAGACTTAGGGGTGGCTACACCTTC. Translating it yields CAWSVKRLRGGYTF.

This chain connects TRBV6-2 or TRBV6-3 to TRBJ1-1, with D possibly TRBD1 on 6 matching bases. Trimming pared 2 bases from V and 5 bases from J, leaving 9 bases between. CDR3 length: 13 residues. Germline CDR1 MNHEY, CDR2 SVGEGT. The CDR3 DNA reads TGTGCCAGCAGTTACCAGGGGTGGACTGAAGCTTTCTTT. Translating gives CASSYQGWTEAFF.